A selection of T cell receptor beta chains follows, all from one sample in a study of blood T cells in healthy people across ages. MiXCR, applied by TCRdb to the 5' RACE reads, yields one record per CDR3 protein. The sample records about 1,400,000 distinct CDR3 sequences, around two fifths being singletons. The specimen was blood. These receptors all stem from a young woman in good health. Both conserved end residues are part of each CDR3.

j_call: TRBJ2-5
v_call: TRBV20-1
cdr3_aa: CSARGLAGIKETQYF

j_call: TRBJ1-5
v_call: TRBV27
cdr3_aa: CASSLRQTNSNQPQHF

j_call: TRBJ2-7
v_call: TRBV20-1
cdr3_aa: CSARPPGLAYEQYF

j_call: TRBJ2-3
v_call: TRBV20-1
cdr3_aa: CSAMGGQGTDTQYF

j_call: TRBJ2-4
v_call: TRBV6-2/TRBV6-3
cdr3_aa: CASSYGGPLAKNIQYF

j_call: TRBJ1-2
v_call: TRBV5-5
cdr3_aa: CASSFQGWAGIYGCTF

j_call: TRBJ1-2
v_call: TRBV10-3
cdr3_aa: CAISESTGYGYTF

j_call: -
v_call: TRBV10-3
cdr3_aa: CAISERSGETQYF

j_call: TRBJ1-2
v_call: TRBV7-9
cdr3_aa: CASSLPWAGAPRFSYGYTF

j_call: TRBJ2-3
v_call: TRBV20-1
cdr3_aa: CSATDRVGSDTQYF

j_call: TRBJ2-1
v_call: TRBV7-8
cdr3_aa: CASSPYNNEQFF

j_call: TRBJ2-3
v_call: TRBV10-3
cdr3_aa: CAISESWVLGADTQYF

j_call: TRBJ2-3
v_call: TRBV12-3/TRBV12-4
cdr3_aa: CASRLTGVKGDTQYF

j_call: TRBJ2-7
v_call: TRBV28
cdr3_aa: CASSVTGATYEQYF

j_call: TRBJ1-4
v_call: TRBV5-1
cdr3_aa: CASSLEGTGREKLFF

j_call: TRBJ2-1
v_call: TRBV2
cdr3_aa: CASSLAFYSYNEQFF

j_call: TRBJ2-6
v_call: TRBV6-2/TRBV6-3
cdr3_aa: CASSYEWANVLTF

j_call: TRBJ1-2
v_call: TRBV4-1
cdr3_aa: CASSGGGPGSYGYTF

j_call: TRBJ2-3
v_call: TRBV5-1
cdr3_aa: CASSSGASVADTQYF

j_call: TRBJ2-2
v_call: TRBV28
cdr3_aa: CASGAWGKTNTGELFF

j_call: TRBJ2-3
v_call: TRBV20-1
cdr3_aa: CSARRGRTDTQYF

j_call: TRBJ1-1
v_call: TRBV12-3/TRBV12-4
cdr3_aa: CASTLGQLNTEAFF

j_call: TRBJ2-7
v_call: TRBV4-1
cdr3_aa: CASSQVSTGGFEQYF

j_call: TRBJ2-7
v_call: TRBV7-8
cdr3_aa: CASSLRDMAFYEQYF

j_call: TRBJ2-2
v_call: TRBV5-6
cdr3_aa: CASSFPRDNTGELFF

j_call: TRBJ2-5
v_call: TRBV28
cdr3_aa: CASTRGVKETQYF

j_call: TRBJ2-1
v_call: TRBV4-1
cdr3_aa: CASSFPRLAGVTGGYNEQFF

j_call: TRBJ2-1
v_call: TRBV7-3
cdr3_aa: CASSLKGDSYNEQFF

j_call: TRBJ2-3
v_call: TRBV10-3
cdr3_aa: CAISDQGITDTQYF

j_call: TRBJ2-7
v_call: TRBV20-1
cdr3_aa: CSARLPGGYEQYF

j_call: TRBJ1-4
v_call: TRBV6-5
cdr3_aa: CASSRTGTGEGEKLFF

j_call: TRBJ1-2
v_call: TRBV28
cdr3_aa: CASSFIGAANYGYTF

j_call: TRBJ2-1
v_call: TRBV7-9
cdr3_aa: CASSRGGQGGPNEQFF

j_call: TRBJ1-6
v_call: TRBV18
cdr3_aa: CASSPGVGNSPLHF

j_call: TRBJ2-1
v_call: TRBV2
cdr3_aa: CAVLYNEQFF

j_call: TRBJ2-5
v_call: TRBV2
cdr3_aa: CASSWDKQYF

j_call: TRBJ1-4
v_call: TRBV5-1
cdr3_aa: CASQLGTQTATNEKLFF

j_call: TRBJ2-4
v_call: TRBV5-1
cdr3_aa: CASSRTSGSQNEQYF

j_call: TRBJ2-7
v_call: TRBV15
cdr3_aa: CATRTSGGAEQYF

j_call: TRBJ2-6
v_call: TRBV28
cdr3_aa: CASIPGGISGANVLTF

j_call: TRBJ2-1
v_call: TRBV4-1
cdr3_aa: CASSQEAPRDNEQFF